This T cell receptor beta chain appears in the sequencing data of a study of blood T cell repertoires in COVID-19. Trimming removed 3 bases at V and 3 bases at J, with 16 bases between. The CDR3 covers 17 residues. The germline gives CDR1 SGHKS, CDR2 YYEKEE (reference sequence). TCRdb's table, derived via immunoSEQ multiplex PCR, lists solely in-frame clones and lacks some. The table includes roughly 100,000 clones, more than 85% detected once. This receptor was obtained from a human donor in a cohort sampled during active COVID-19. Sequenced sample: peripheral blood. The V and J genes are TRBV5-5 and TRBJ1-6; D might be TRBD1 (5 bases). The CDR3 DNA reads TGTGCCAGCAGCTGGGGGGAGACGGGGAACTATAATTCACCCCTCCACTTT. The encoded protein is CASSWGETGNYNSPLHF.